Listed here is a single T cell receptor (beta chain). Its specificity is unknown. Genes and germline are mouse. The read halts 1 residue ahead of the CDR3 end, with the missing end drawn from the germline J gene. This sample also contains other DNA sequences that code for the same CDR3. Time point described: mouse harvest day 14 after allogeneic transplant. Tail vein injection delivered 10^7 T-cell-depleted bone marrow cells and 10^6 splenic CD5+ T cells. This mouse GVHD model was MHC-mismatched B6 to BALB/c, profiled day 7 or 14. CDR3 sequences, V/J genes, frequencies and template counts came from survey-depth TCRbeta sequencing. TCRdb's copy holds only in-frame clones and misses some; the assay was immunoSEQ multiplex PCR. This sample yields under 9,000 clones, of which around 37% are seen a single time; 3% to 4% belongs to the top ten. These data are taken from a study of tissue T cells after allogeneic stem cell transplantation.

The study, taken as a whole, reports: Few T cell clones were shared across patients, but motif clusters showed tissue-specific shared signatures. Only a limited share of tissue TCRs appeared in blood or spleen.

Trimming took 0 bases from V and 2 from J, leaving 4 bases between them. CDR1 is KGHPV and CDR2 is FQNQEV in the germline V gene (reference sequence). The CDR3 totals 13 residues. The source of this sequence is a female BALB/c mouse given C57BL/6 T cells with graft-versus-host disease after an allogeneic hematopoietic cell transplant. This chain links TRBV26 with TRBJ1-2; D is unresolved. Specimen: skin. The CDR3: CASSLSGNSDYTF. The part of the CDR3 DNA that was read is TGTGCCAGCAGTCTGTCCGGGAACTCCGACTACACC.